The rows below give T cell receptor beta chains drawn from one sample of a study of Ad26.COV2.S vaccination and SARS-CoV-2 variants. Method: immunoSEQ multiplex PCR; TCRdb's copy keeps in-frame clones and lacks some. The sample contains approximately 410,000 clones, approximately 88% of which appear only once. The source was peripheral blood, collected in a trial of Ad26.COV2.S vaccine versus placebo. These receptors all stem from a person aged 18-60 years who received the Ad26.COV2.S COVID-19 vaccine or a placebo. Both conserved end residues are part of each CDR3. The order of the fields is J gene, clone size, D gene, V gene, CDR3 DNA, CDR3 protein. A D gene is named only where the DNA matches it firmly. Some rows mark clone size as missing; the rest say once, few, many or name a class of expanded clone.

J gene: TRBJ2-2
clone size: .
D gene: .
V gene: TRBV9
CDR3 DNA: TGTGCCAGCACCCTGGACAGCCTGAACACCGGGGAGCTGTTTTTT
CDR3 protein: CASTLDSLNTGELFF

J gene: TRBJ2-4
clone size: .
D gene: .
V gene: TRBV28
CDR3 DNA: TGTGCCAGCAGTCTTCCCGGATCCAAAAACATTCAGTACTTC
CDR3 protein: CASSLPGSKNIQYF

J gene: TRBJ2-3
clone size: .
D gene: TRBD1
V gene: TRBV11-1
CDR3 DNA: TGTGCCAGCAGCTTAGTTTTAGGGGGCCCAGATACGCAGTATTTT
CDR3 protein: CASSLVLGGPDTQYF

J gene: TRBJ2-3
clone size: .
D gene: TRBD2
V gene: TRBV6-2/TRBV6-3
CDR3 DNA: TGTGCCAGCAGTTGGTCTAGCGGACTTGCTAGCACAGATACGCAGTATTTT
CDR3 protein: CASSWSSGLASTDTQYF

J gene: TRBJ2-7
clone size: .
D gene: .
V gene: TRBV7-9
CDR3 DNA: TGTGCCAGCAGCTTTGTAGGGGTCTACGAGCAGTACTTC
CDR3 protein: CASSFVGVYEQYF

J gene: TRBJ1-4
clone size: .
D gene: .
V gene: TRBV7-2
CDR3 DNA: TGTGCCAGCAGCTCTGTGGGGGTTGACGGCGAAAAACTGTTTTTT
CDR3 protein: CASSSVGVDGEKLFF

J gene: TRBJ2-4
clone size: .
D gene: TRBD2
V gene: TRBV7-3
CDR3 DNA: TGTGCCAGCAGCTTACGTGCGGGAGGGGACATTCAGTACTTC
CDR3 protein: CASSLRAGGDIQYF

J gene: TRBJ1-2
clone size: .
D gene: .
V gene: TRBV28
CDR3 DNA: TGTGCCAGCAGCCGATACCCGGACCTGATCCCTAACTATGGCTACACCTTC
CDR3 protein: CASSRYPDLIPNYGYTF

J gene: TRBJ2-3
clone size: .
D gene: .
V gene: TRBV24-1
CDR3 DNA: TGTGCCACCAGTGACTATTCCGCCAATACGCAGTATTTT
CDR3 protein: CATSDYSANTQYF

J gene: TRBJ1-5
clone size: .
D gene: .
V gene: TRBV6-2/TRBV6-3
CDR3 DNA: TGTGCCAGCAGTACCACGTCATGGACGGGAAGATATAGCAATCAGCCCCAGCATTTT
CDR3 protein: CASSTTSWTGRYSNQPQHF

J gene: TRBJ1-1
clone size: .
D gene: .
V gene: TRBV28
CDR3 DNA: TGTGCCAGCAACTATGGGAGGGGACGATACTCTGAAGCTTTCTTT
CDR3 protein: CASNYGRGRYSEAFF

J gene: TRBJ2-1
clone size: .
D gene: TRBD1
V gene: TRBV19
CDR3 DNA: TGTGCCAGTAGTATTGGGACAGGGATTGCCAATGAGCAGTTCTTC
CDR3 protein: CASSIGTGIANEQFF

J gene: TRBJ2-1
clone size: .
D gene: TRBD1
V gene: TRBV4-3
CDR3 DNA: TGCGCCAGCAGGATGACAGGGGACCCCTACAATGAGCAGTTCTTC
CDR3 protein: CASRMTGDPYNEQFF

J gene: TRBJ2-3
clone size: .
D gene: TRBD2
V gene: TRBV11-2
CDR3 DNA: TGTGCCAGCAGCTTAGGCCTAGCGGGGGCCCCGGGTACGCAGTATTTT
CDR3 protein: CASSLGLAGAPGTQYF

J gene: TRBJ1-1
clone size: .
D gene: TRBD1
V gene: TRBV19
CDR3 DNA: TGTGCCAGTAGACTCAGGGGGGTCGGCACTGAAGCTTTCTTT
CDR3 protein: CASRLRGVGTEAFF

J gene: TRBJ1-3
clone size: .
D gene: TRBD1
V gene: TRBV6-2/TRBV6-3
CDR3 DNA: TGTGCCAGCAGTTACTCGACGGGACAGGGAGAAAACACCATATATTTT
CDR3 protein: CASSYSTGQGENTIYF

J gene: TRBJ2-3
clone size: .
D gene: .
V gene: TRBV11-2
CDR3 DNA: TGTGCCAGCAGCTCCCCCGGGACTAGCACAGATACGCAGTATTTT
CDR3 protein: CASSSPGTSTDTQYF

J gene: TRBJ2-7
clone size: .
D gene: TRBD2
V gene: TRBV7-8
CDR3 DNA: TGTGCCAGCAGCTTAGGGTCAGGACTAGCGGGGGGGCGCTACGAGCAGTACTTC
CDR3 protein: CASSLGSGLAGGRYEQYF

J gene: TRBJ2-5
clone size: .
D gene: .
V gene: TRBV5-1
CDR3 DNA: TGCGCCAGCAGCTTGTCGGGGTGGAAAGAGACCCAGTACTTC
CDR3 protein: CASSLSGWKETQYF

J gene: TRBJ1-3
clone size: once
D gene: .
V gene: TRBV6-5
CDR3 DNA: TGTGCCAGCAGTTCTTATCAGGTCTTTGGAAACACCATATATTTT
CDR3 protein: CASSSYQVFGNTIYF

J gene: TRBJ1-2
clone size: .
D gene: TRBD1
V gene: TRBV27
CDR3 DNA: TGTGCCAGCAGTGCTCTGACAGGGCTGGATGGCTACACCTTC
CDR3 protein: CASSALTGLDGYTF

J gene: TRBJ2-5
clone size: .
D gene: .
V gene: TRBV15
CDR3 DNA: TGTGCCACCAGCAGGGGGTGGGGGGCGATGATGGAGACCCAGTACTTC
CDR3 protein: CATSRGWGAMMETQYF

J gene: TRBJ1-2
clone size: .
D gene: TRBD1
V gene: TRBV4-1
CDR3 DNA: TGCGCCAGCAAACAACCGGGACAGGGGGCCGGCTATGGCTACACCTTC
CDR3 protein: CASKQPGQGAGYGYTF

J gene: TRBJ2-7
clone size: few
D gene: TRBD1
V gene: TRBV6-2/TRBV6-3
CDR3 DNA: TGTGCCAGCAGTTACACAGGACAGGGGAGCGAGCAGTACTTC
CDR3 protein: CASSYTGQGSEQYF

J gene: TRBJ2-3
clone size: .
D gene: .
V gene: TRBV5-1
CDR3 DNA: TGCGCCAGCAGCTTACTAGCCCGTCGAGGAGATACGCAGTATTTT
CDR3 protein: CASSLLARRGDTQYF

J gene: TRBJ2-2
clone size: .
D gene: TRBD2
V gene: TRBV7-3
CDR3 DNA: TGTGCCAGCAGCTTCACTAGCGGGTCCGGGGAGCTGTTTTTT
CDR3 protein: CASSFTSGSGELFF

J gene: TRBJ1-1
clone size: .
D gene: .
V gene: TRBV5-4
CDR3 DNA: TGTGCCAGCTGGAACGACGGTAGAGAACCCGAAGCTTTCTTT
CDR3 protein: CASWNDGREPEAFF

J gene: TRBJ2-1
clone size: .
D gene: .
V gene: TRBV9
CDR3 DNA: TGTGCCAGCAGCGCACGCGTGGGGTCCTACAATGAGCAGTTCTTC
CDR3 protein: CASSARVGSYNEQFF

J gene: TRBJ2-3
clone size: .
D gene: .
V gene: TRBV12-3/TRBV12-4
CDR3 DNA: TGTGCCAGCAGTTTCCCCCAGGATACGCAGTATTTT
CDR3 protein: CASSFPQDTQYF

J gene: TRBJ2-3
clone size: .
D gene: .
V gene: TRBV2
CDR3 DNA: TGTGCCAGCGAGACAGTCCCCACAGATACGCAGTATTTT
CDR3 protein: CASETVPTDTQYF

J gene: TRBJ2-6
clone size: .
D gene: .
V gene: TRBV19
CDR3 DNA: TGTGCCAGTAGTATGAAATGGACTGGGGCCAACGTCCTGACTTTC
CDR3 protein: CASSMKWTGANVLTF

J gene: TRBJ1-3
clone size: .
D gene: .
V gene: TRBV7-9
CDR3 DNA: TGTGCCAGCAGCTTAGGGGACTCCTCTGGAAACACCATATATTTT
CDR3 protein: CASSLGDSSGNTIYF

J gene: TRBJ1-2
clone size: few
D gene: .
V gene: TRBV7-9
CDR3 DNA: TGTGCCAGCAGCTTAAAATCCCAGGGCAGCAATAACTATGGCTACACCTTC
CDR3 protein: CASSLKSQGSNNYGYTF

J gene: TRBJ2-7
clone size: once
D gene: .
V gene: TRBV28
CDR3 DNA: TGTGCCAGCAGTGGGTCCTACGAGCAGTACTTC
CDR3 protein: CASSGSYEQYF

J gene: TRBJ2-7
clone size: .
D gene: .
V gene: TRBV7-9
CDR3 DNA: TGTGCCAGCAGCTTAGCAGGGATCGGTGACTACGAGCAGTACTTC
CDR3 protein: CASSLAGIGDYEQYF

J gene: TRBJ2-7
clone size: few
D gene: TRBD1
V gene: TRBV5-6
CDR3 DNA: TGTGCCAGCAGCCCACAAGGGACAGGGATTAGCGAGCAGTACTTC
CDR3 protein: CASSPQGTGISEQYF

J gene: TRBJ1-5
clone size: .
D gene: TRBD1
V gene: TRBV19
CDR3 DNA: TGTGCCAGTAGTGACAGGGTAGGAGGCAATCAGCCCCAGCATTTT
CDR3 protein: CASSDRVGGNQPQHF